Below, one T cell receptor beta chain is given with its context. Ages ranged from about 18 to 100 years, with residence in about two dozen US areas. Clinical history as reported by participants underpinned cohort assignment. Looked up from germline, CDR1 is SNHLY and CDR2 is FYNNEI. Between the trimmed V and J ends, which lost 6 bases and 3 bases, there was a span of 11 bases. This CDR3 has 13 amino acids. This entry is derived from a study of blood T cell repertoires in COVID-19. Study processing details: Reference gene primers were amplified, and this amplification served to estimate nucleated cell counts. Produced via immunoSEQ multiplex PCR; TCRdb's table is partial and in-frame only. The DNA was the basis for D and trimming; V, J and clone size are from that table. The sample yields approximately 260,000 clones, about 90% seen once.

V and J are TRBV2 and TRBJ2-5; maybe TRBD1 (5 bases). This receptor was identified in a woman aged 40 to 50 with acute COVID-19. The sequenced sample consisted of PBMCs or T cells enriched from blood (not recorded which). CDR3 sequence: CASRTATKETQYF. The CDR3 nucleotides are TGTGCCAGCAGGACAGCAACAAAAGAGACCCAGTACTTC.